In its sample, the clone carrying this TCR beta chain was seen once. The antigen remains unidentified. Germline CDR1 is LNHDA and CDR2 is SQIVND (reference sequence). This CDR3 has 15 residues. V lost 10 bases to trimming and J lost 0 bases; unmatched junction nucleotides: 7. These data are taken from a study of T cell responses to AZD1222 COVID-19 vaccine. The assay was immunoSEQ multiplex PCR, and TCRdb's table has in-frame clones only and misses some. The table shows over 110,000 clones, with about 93% occurring only once. Whole-study findings and limits: The study reported that nearly half of spike-specific TCRs target unmutated variant regions. At baseline, just 6 or 7 AZD1222 recipients tested seropositive. There were repertoire samples only from the period after the peak T cell response.

Sequencing was performed on peripheral blood, taken on day 0 of AZD1222 vaccination. This rearrangement joins TRBV19 to TRBJ2-1; 9 positions match TRBD2. The clonotype was recovered from an adult in good health. CDR3 residues: CATAAGGVSYNEQFF. The CDR3 DNA is TGTGCCACAGCGGCGGGAGGGGTCTCCTACAATGAGCAGTTCTTC.